The TCR beta chain described here comes from a study of CD8+CD57+ T cells in acquired aplastic anemia listed by TCRdb under 2018. With respect to the entire study: On average, sorted CD4+ and CD8+ cells yielded 3.2 ug of extracted DNA, with a range of about 0.17 to 27.4 ug. CD8+CD57+ expansion was defined as frequency above the mean frequency observed in healthy subjects. The paper's findings and limits, for the study overall: CD8+ Simpson's diversity did not differ significantly between patients and healthy controls (P=0.060). Although some 28 CD8+ CDR3 sequences were shared by patients and controls, these sequences appeared highly expressed in patients and within the immunodominant clones of patients.

On this clonotype itself: This clone's antigen is unknown. No much larger clone exists at a distance of one base, and base qualities are not known.

V drops 4 bases and J drops 4 bases, leaving 9 bases in between. From the cysteine through the phenylalanine, the CDR3 covers 13 amino acids. The only DNA kept is the CDR3, 39 bases in frame from the first base. For CDR1 and CDR2, the germline V gene lists KGHDR and SFDVKD. Flow cytometry had shown CD8+CD57+ cell expansion in the patients selected for sequencing. Every patient had a diagnosis of severe acquired aplastic anemia based on International Study of Aplastic Anemia and Agranulocytosis and Camitta criteria. At the time blood was sampled, none of the patients had received any therapy. TCR repertoires of sorted CD4+ and CD8+ blood T cells from severe aplastic anemia patients and healthy subjects were deep-sequenced in the study. Patients were enrolled under clinicaltrials.gov protocols 00001620, 01623167, 00001397, 00071045, 00081523 and 00961064 in the USA. Ficoll-Paque density gradient centrifugation was used to isolate peripheral blood mononuclear cells. CD4+ and CD8+ T cells were sorted by FACS or magnetic beads before DNA extraction.

Genomic DNA was used as template for profiling of TCR beta VDJ combinations and CDR3 sequences. An Illumina HiSeq 2000 was used for TCR repertoire sequencing. The original methods were these. Repertoire assessment relied on Simpson's diversity index, CDR3 size and DJ length profiles, and TRBV/TRBJ rearrangement plots. The immunodominant clone was defined as the most abundant DNA sequence in deep sequencing data. CDR3 amino acid sequences were checked for sharing between subjects and were compared against published repertoires and the VDJdb database. The public reads were reanalyzed by TCRdb: fastp trimming at Q25, MiXCR alignment, in-frame beta chains only. A single entry per CDR3 protein holds the most common genes and DNA from its merged rows. TCRdb, not the authors, supplied the V and J calls. The sample data list some 150,000 distinct CDR3 sequences, and over 70% of these were observed just once. The ten largest clonotypes hold around 45% of the sample.

The sequence is built from TRBV24-1 and TRBJ2-5; the D gene is tentatively TRBD1 or TRBD2, each matching 6 bases. Material for sequencing was sorted CD4+, CD8+, or CD8+CD57+ T cells (not recorded which) from PBMCs. This clonotype originated in a human donor with aplastic anemia. The DNA reads TGTGCCACCAGTGACCCGGGGGCAGAGACCCAGTACTTC. The resulting protein is CATSDPGAETQYF.